A selection of T cell receptor beta chains follows, all from one sample in a study of shared clonotypes between healthy human individuals. TCRdb's copy holds only in-frame clones and misses some; the assay was immunoSEQ multiplex PCR. Of hundreds of thousands of clones in the sample, around 74% were seen once. Sample: memory CD4+ T cells sorted from blood. The source of these receptors is a young woman in good health. CDR3s include the opening cysteine and the closing phenylalanine or tryptophan. D genes are given only for firm matches. Clone size is stated in some rows and not others, as once, few, many or a class when expanded.

TGTGCCAGTAGTAGACAGGGGAGCTCTGGAAACACCATATATTTT	CASSRQGSSGNTIYF	TRBV19	TRBJ1-3	NA	TRBD1
TGTGCCAGCAGGCGGGGCGGGGAGCTGTTTTTT	CASRRGGELFF	TRBV6-5	TRBJ2-2	NA	NA
TGTGCCAGCAGTATACGAACGACAGTGGTTACGGCTTTCTTT	CASSIRTTVVTAFF	TRBV6-6	TRBJ1-1	NA	NA
TGCGCCAGCAGCCGTGCCGCGGGCGGGAGTCAGGGGGAGACCCAGTACTTC	CASSRAAGGSQGETQYF	TRBV10-2	TRBJ2-5	NA	NA
TGTGCCACCAGCAGCGGACTAGCGGGAGGCACAGATACGCAGTATTTT	CATSSGLAGGTDTQYF	TRBV15	TRBJ2-3	NA	TRBD2
TGCAGCGTTGGCGGCTTTAAAGAGACCCAGTACTTC	CSVGGFKETQYF	TRBV29-1	TRBJ2-5	NA	NA
TGTGCCAGCAGCTTAGCGCACAGCTCCTACGAGCAGTACTTC	CASSLAHSSYEQYF	TRBV7-2	TRBJ2-7	NA	NA
TGTGCCAGCAGCCCTTGGACTAGCGGGATCTACGAGCAGTACTTC	CASSPWTSGIYEQYF	TRBV7-8	TRBJ2-7	few	TRBD2
TGTGCCAGCAGTATCTTGGCGGGAGCAGATACGCAGTATTTT	CASSILAGADTQYF	TRBV28	TRBJ2-3	NA	TRBD2
TGTGCCAGCAGTTACTCGAGAGACAAAAGCACCGGGGAGCTGTTTTTT	CASSYSRDKSTGELFF	TRBV6-5	TRBJ2-2	NA	NA
TGCGCCAGCAGCTTGGGTCCGGGAGGGACCTACGAGCAGTACTTC	CASSLGPGGTYEQYF	TRBV5-1	TRBJ2-7	NA	TRBD2
TGTGCCAGCAGCTCCCTGACTAGCGGGAGACACGAGCAGTACTTC	CASSSLTSGRHEQYF	TRBV6-5	TRBJ2-7	NA	TRBD2
TGCGCCAGCAGCTTGGTTGGTTCAGGGGGGGACGAGCAGTACTTC	CASSLVGSGGDEQYF	TRBV5-1	TRBJ2-7	NA	NA
TGTGCCAGTATCGGGACTAGCGGCACCGGGGAGCTGTTTTTT	CASIGTSGTGELFF	TRBV19	TRBJ2-2	few	TRBD2
TGTGCCAGTAGTATAACCGGATCTTCCTACGAGCAGTACTTC	CASSITGSSYEQYF	TRBV19	TRBJ2-7	NA	NA
TGTGCCAGCAGCGGCAAACTGATCACCGGGGAGCTGTTTTTT	CASSGKLITGELFF	TRBV14	TRBJ2-2	few	NA
TGTGCCAGTAGCCCCCCGCCCGGGAGAGATCAGCCCCAGCATTTT	CASSPPPGRDQPQHF	TRBV19	TRBJ1-5	NA	NA
TGCGCCAGCAGCCAAGGGACAGGGGCAGGAAACACCATATATTTT	CASSQGTGAGNTIYF	TRBV4-1	TRBJ1-3	NA	TRBD1
TGTGCCAGCAGCTTAGCGACAGGGGTCTCCTACGAGCAGTACTTC	CASSLATGVSYEQYF	TRBV7-2	TRBJ2-7	NA	TRBD1
TGTGCCACCAGCAGCGGTCGAACAGGGTACCAAGAGACCCAGTACTTC	CATSSGRTGYQETQYF	TRBV15	TRBJ2-5	NA	NA
TGTGCCAGTAGTACGAACGGGGGCAATCAGCCCCAGCATTTT	CASSTNGGNQPQHF	TRBV19	TRBJ1-5	NA	NA
TGCGCCAGCAGCTTGGGCTTGGAAACAGGCAGTGTGAGTGAAGCTTTCTTT	CASSLGLETGSVSEAFF	TRBV5-1	TRBJ1-1	few	NA
TGTGCCTGGAGTGCCTGGGACGGGTACTATGGCTACACCTTC	CAWSAWDGYYGYTF	TRBV30	TRBJ1-2	once	NA
TGTGCCAGCAGCGGGGACGTGAAAAACATTCAGTACTTC	CASSGDVKNIQYF	TRBV27	TRBJ2-4	few	NA
TGTGCCAGCAGTGACCGGACTAGCGGGAGGTTTAATGAGCAGTTCTTC	CASSDRTSGRFNEQFF	TRBV6-4	TRBJ2-1	NA	TRBD2
TGTGCCAGCAGCACCGGACGGGCCCTCAAAGAGACCCAGTACTTC	CASSTGRALKETQYF	TRBV5-4	TRBJ2-5	NA	NA
TGTGCCAGCAGCATTCGACAGGGACGACTTAATCTGGCCAAAAACATTCAGTACTTC	CASSIRQGRLNLAKNIQYF	TRBV9	TRBJ2-4	NA	TRBD1
TGTGCCAGCAGCTTTGGGGGGTCGAGTGGCTACACCTTC	CASSFGGSSGYTF	TRBV7-3	TRBJ1-2	NA	NA
TGCGCCAGCAGCCAAGATAGGAATGAGCAGTTCTTC	CASSQDRNEQFF	TRBV4-1	TRBJ2-1	few	NA
TGTGCCTGGAGTGTATCCCGACAGGCTAGTGGCTACACCTTC	CAWSVSRQASGYTF	TRBV30	TRBJ1-2	many	NA
TGTGCCAGCAGTTTATTCGCGGCTAGCGGCACAGATACGCAGTATTTT	CASSLFAASGTDTQYF	TRBV27	TRBJ2-3	NA	NA
TGTGCCAGCGCCCCTAGAACAGAGTCCTACGAGCAGTACTTC	CASAPRTESYEQYF	TRBV6-1	TRBJ2-7	NA	NA
TGTGCCAGCAGCTTAAGATTGGTCTCCGGGACTATCGACAATGAGCAGTTCTTC	CASSLRLVSGTIDNEQFF	TRBV11-2	TRBJ2-1	NA	TRBD2
TGTGCCAGCAGACATCGTCTGCAAGAGACCCAGTACTTC	CASRHRLQETQYF	TRBV2	TRBJ2-5	NA	NA
TGTGCCAGCAGTGAATATAGGGATCAGCCCCAGCATTTT	CASSEYRDQPQHF	TRBV6-1	TRBJ1-5	few	NA
TGCGCCAGCAGCCAGTTTAGCGTGGCGGCCTACAATGAGCAGTTCTTC	CASSQFSVAAYNEQFF	TRBV4-1	TRBJ2-1	NA	NA
TGTGCCAGCAGCTCCTACAGGAATCAGCCCCAGCATTTT	CASSSYRNQPQHF	TRBV7-8	TRBJ1-5	NA	NA
TGTGCCAGCAGAGGGGCGGGAATTGGGAACGAGCAGTACTTC	CASRGAGIGNEQYF	TRBV27	TRBJ2-7	NA	NA
TGTGCCAGCTGGTACGGCACCAACACTGAAGCTTTCTTT	CASWYGTNTEAFF	TRBV5-8	TRBJ1-1	NA	NA
TGTGCCAGCAGCTTAGCGTGGGAGACCCAGTACTTC	CASSLAWETQYF	TRBV7-2	TRBJ2-5	NA	NA
TGTGCCAGCAGTTTGCGGCAGGACTATGGCTACACCTTC	CASSLRQDYGYTF	TRBV27	TRBJ1-2	NA	NA
TGTGCCAGCAGTTACGAGGGAGGGAGGAGGACTGAAGCTTTCTTT	CASSYEGGRRTEAFF	TRBV6-6	TRBJ1-1	NA	NA
TGCGCCAGCAACCAATACGATACAGGGCAAGAGACCCAGTACTTC	CASNQYDTGQETQYF	TRBV5-1	TRBJ2-5	NA	NA
TGCGCCAGCAGTGGGGGTCCATCCGCTGAAGCTTTCTTT	CASSGGPSAEAFF	TRBV10-1	TRBJ1-1	NA	NA
TGTGCCAGTAGATGGAGCGGCACCGGGGAGCTGTTTTTT	CASRWSGTGELFF	TRBV19	TRBJ2-2	NA	NA
TGCAGCGTTGGTATACTAGCATCCTACAATGAGCAGTTCTTC	CSVGILASYNEQFF	TRBV29-1	TRBJ2-1	NA	NA
TGCGCCAGCAGCTTAGGTAACACCGGGACAGGGGAGTACGAGCAGTACTTC	CASSLGNTGTGEYEQYF	TRBV5-1	TRBJ2-7	NA	TRBD1
TGCGCCAGCAGTGCGGGGTATAGCGGGGAGCTGTTTTTT	CASSAGYSGELFF	TRBV10-1	TRBJ2-2	once	NA
TGTGCCAGCAGCTTATCGGGACTAGAAAACAATGAGCAGTTCTTC	CASSLSGLENNEQFF	TRBV7-2	TRBJ2-1	NA	TRBD2
TGTGCCAGCAGTTTAGCGGGATGGGGTGGAGAGACCCAGTACTTC	CASSLAGWGGETQYF	TRBV27	TRBJ2-5	NA	NA
TGTGCCAGCCCCCGAGGTCAGCCCCAGCATTTT	CASPRGQPQHF	TRBV6-6	TRBJ1-5	NA	NA
TGTGCCAGCAGCGTAGATCTAGCGGGAGGGACAGATACGCAGTATTTT	CASSVDLAGGTDTQYF	TRBV9	TRBJ2-3	NA	TRBD2
TGTGCCAGCAGCTTACTGGCGGGAGTTCGGGACGAGCAGTACTTC	CASSLLAGVRDEQYF	TRBV7-7	TRBJ2-7	NA	TRBD2
TGTGCCAGCAGTCCCACGTGGGACTACGAGCAGTACTTC	CASSPTWDYEQYF	TRBV28	TRBJ2-7	many	NA
TGTGCCAGCAGTGTAGGACGGCTAAGCTCCTACGAGCAGTACTTC	CASSVGRLSSYEQYF	TRBV6-1	TRBJ2-7	NA	NA
TGTGCCAGCAGCTCCCAGGCTGTCCCGTTCGGGGTTCTAGACACTGAAGCTTTCTTT	CASSSQAVPFGVLDTEAFF	TRBV11-2	TRBJ1-1	NA	NA
TGTGCCGTCCAGGGCACGGGTGAGACCCAGTACTTC	CAVQGTGETQYF	TRBV6-5	TRBJ2-5	NA	NA
TGTGCCAGTAGTCAGGGCAGGGACACTGAAGCTTTCTTT	CASSQGRDTEAFF	TRBV6-5	TRBJ1-1	NA	NA